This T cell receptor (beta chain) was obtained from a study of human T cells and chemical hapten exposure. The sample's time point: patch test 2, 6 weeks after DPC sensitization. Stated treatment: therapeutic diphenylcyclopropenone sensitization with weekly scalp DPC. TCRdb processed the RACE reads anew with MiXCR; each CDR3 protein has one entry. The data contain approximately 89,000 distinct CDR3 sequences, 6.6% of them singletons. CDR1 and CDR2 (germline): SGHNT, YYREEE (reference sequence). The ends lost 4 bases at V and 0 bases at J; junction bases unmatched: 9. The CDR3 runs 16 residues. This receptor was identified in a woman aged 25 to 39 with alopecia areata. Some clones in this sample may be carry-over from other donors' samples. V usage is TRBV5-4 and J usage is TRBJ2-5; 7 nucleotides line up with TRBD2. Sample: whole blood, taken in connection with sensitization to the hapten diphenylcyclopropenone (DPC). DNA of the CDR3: TGTGCCAGCAGCAGTAAACCGGGACTACACCAAGAGACCCAGTACTTC. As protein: CASSSKPGLHQETQYF.